This is a list of T cell receptor beta chains from one sample in a study of post-analysis software for immune sequencing data. MiXCR, run by TCRdb on the PCR reads, gives a single entry per CDR3 protein. The repertoire holds 750,000 to 950,000 distinct CDR3 sequences, with roughly 58% as singletons. The specimen was blood. Source of these receptors: a girl aged 10 to 17 with multiple sclerosis. The CDR3 runs from the conserved cysteine through the conserved F or W. Each record gives: clone size, J gene, D gene, V gene, CDR3 protein, CDR3 DNA. A D gene is named only where the DNA matches it firmly. A clone size is listed for some rows: how often the clone was seen (once, few, many), or a class if it is expanded.

NA | TRBJ2-5 | NA | TRBV5-1 | CASSPPLQETQYF | TGCGCCAGCAGCCCCCCCCTCCAAGAGACCCAGTACTTC
NA | TRBJ1-2 | NA | TRBV6-6 | CASSYWGHDGYTF | TGTGCCAGCAGTTACTGGGGGCACGATGGCTACACCTTC
NA | TRBJ1-2 | NA | TRBV10-3 | CATRNSTARSYGYTF | TGTGCCACCAGGAATTCGACAGCCCGGAGCTATGGCTACACCTTC
NA | TRBJ2-7 | NA | TRBV20-1 | CSAGTMIEQYF | TGCAGTGCTGGAACTATGATCGAGCAGTACTTC
NA | TRBJ2-1 | NA | TRBV27 | CASSRDLSSYNEQFF | TGTGCCAGCAGCCGAGACCTCAGCTCCTACAATGAGCAGTTCTTC
few | TRBJ2-7 | TRBD2 | TRBV20-1 | CSARREGLSYEQYF | TGCAGTGCTAGGAGGGAGGGGCTCTCCTACGAGCAGTACTTC
NA | TRBJ1-2 | NA | TRBV12-3/TRBV12-4 | CASRSPNRRYTF | TGTGCCAGCAGAAGCCCTAATCGTAGGTACACCTTC
NA | TRBJ2-6 | NA | TRBV6-5 | CASSFVSQSSGANVRTF | TGTGCCAGCAGTTTCGTCAGCCAGTCCTCTGGGGCCAACGTCCGGACTTTC
few | TRBJ2-5 | TRBD2 | TRBV20-1 | CSARDRKRGANLDTQYF | TGCAGTGCTAGAGATCGGAAGCGGGGGGCGAACCTTGATACCCAGTACTTC
NA | TRBJ2-2 | TRBD1 | TRBV24-1 | CATSDPPGQGGNTGELFF | TGTGCCACCAGTGATCCCCCCGGACAGGGGGGGAACACCGGGGAGCTGTTTTTT
few | TRBJ2-4 | TRBD1 | TRBV29-1 | CSVEVVSRQGQQYF | TGCAGCGTTGAAGTCGTTAGTAGACAGGGACAGCAGTACTTC
few | TRBJ2-7 | NA | TRBV7-2 | CASSQWTVSYEQYF | TGTGCCAGCAGCCAGTGGACGGTCTCCTACGAGCAGTACTTC
NA | TRBJ2-3 | NA | TRBV5-5 | CASSFQAGSSDTQYF | TGTGCCAGCAGCTTCCAGGCAGGGTCGTCAGATACGCAGTATTTT
NA | TRBJ2-5 | TRBD2 | TRBV7-7 | CASSLEASGAQGTQYF | TGTGCCAGCAGCTTAGAGGCTAGCGGGGCTCAAGGGACCCAGTACTTC
few | TRBJ1-5 | NA | TRBV12-3/TRBV12-4 | CASSRSEGPNNQPQHF | TGTGCCAGCAGTAGGTCGGAGGGACCGAACAATCAGCCCCAGCATTTT
NA | TRBJ2-7 | NA | TRBV20-1 | CSARDIGGIPYEQYF | TGCAGTGCTAGAGATATCGGGGGAATCCCCTACGAGCAGTACTTC
NA | TRBJ1-2 | NA | TRBV5-1 | CASSSRTALNYGYTF | TGCGCCAGCAGCTCCCGGACAGCCCTTAACTATGGCTACACCTTC
NA | TRBJ2-1 | TRBD1 | TRBV5-1 | CASSLGQGMAYNEQFF | TGCGCCAGCAGCTTGGGACAGGGGATGGCCTACAATGAGCAGTTCTTC
NA | TRBJ2-5 | TRBD2 | TRBV20-1 | CSATQMGGTSGIQETQYF | TGCAGTGCTACTCAGATGGGCGGGACTAGCGGGATTCAAGAGACCCAGTACTTC
NA | TRBJ2-4 | TRBD1 | TRBV5-6 | CASSPVFGQGPSKNIQYF | TGTGCCAGCAGCCCGGTGTTTGGACAGGGACCTTCCAAAAACATTCAGTACTTC
once | TRBJ2-4 | NA | TRBV20-1 | CSARVRENIQYF | TGCAGTGCTAGGGTGAGGGAAAACATTCAGTACTTC
NA | TRBJ1-5 | NA | TRBV20-1 | CSASPRQSNQPQHF | TGCAGTGCTAGTCCCAGGCAGAGCAATCAGCCCCAGCATTTT
NA | TRBJ2-1 | TRBD2 | TRBV12-3/TRBV12-4 | CASSFRGGFNNEQFF | TGTGCCAGCAGTTTTCGCGGGGGTTTCAACAATGAGCAGTTCTTC
NA | TRBJ2-4 | NA | TRBV3-1 | CASSPFGAAKNIQYF | TGTGCCAGCAGCCCTTTTGGGGCTGCCAAAAACATTCAGTACTTC
NA | TRBJ2-5 | NA | TRBV25-1 | CASRGEFIETQYF | TGTGCCAGCAGAGGGGAGTTCATAGAGACCCAGTACTTC
NA | TRBJ2-6 | NA | TRBV20-1 | CSAREGVSTVLTF | TGCAGTGCTAGAGAGGGCGTTAGTACCGTCCTGACTTTC
NA | TRBJ2-7 | NA | TRBV29-1 | CSVEAGVYEQYF | TGCAGCGTTGAGGCAGGGGTGTACGAGCAGTACTTC
NA | TRBJ2-3 | TRBD2 | TRBV11-2 | CASTAGLEDTQYF | TGTGCCAGCACAGCGGGGTTGGAAGATACGCAGTATTTT
NA | TRBJ2-3 | TRBD2 | TRBV13 | CASSRGGLAGEANTQYF | TGTGCCAGCAGCCGCGGGGGTTTAGCGGGAGAAGCAAATACGCAGTATTTT
once | TRBJ2-7 | NA | TRBV21-1 | CASSKSSTGVRDEQYF | TGTGCCAGCAGCAAAAGTAGCACAGGGGTACGGGACGAGCAGTACTTC
NA | TRBJ1-1 | TRBD1 | TRBV29-1 | CSAAQGGAEAFF | TGCAGCGCCGCCCAGGGGGGTGCTGAAGCTTTCTTT
NA | TRBJ2-5 | TRBD2 | TRBV7-9 | CAAGGNQETQYF | TGTGCCGCGGGGGGTAATCAAGAGACCCAGTACTTC
once | TRBJ2-1 | NA | TRBV4-2 | CASSHQEGTAVRNEQFF | TGTGCCAGCAGCCACCAAGAGGGGACGGCTGTCAGGAATGAGCAGTTCTTC
NA | TRBJ2-7 | TRBD2 | TRBV20-1 | CSASGLAGDEQYF | TGCAGTGCTAGTGGGCTAGCGGGAGACGAGCAGTACTTC
NA | TRBJ2-3 | NA | TRBV12-3/TRBV12-4 | CASSPYLQGILTDTQYF | TGTGCCAGCAGTCCTTACCTGCAGGGGATCCTCACAGATACGCAGTATTTT
few | TRBJ2-5 | NA | TRBV29-1 | CSVGRGGQETQYF | TGCAGCGTTGGAAGGGGTGGCCAAGAGACCCAGTACTTC
NA | TRBJ1-5 | NA | TRBV10-3 | CAISESPGQEPQHF | TGTGCCATCAGTGAGTCGCCCGGGCAGGAGCCCCAGCATTTT
NA | TRBJ2-3 | NA | TRBV20-1 | CSAPGTSPDTQYF | TGCAGTGCTCCGGGCACGAGCCCGGATACGCAGTATTTT
NA | TRBJ2-7 | NA | TRBV18 | CASSPSGGQYDEQYF | TGTGCCAGCTCACCATCGGGGGGACAGTATGACGAGCAGTACTTC
few | TRBJ2-5 | NA | TRBV5-5 | CASSPDLDRQETQYF | TGTGCCAGCAGCCCGGATCTGGACAGACAAGAGACCCAGTACTTC
NA | TRBJ2-1 | NA | TRBV3-1 | CASSQDRRIDEQFF | TGTGCCAGCAGCCAGGACAGACGTATCGATGAGCAGTTCTTC
NA | TRBJ2-2 | TRBD1 | TRBV12-3/TRBV12-4 | CASSRQGANTGELFF | TGTGCCAGCAGTAGACAGGGGGCTAACACCGGGGAGCTGTTTTTT
few | TRBJ2-7 | TRBD2 | TRBV28 | CASMGYLAAYEQYF | TGTGCCAGCATGGGCTATCTAGCGGCTTACGAGCAGTACTTC
NA | TRBJ1-1 | NA | TRBV12-5 | CASGFGQGGEAFF | TGTGCTAGTGGTTTCGGTCAGGGTGGTGAAGCTTTCTTT
NA | TRBJ1-2 | TRBD1 | TRBV20-1 | CSASFSGTGGYGCTF | TGCAGTGCTAGCTTTTCCGGGACAGGGGGCTATGGCTGCACCTTC
once | TRBJ2-2 | NA | TRBV5-6 | CASSWRGTITGELFF | TGTGCCAGCAGCTGGAGGGGGACAATCACCGGGGAGCTGTTTTTT
few | TRBJ2-7 | NA | TRBV5-1 | CASSLNRQLILREQYF | TGCGCCAGCAGCTTAAACAGGCAACTAATCCTACGGGAGCAGTACTTC
NA | TRBJ2-7 | TRBD1 | TRBV5-1 | CASSGQALGEQYF | TGCGCCAGCAGCGGACAGGCCCTCGGCGAGCAGTACTTC